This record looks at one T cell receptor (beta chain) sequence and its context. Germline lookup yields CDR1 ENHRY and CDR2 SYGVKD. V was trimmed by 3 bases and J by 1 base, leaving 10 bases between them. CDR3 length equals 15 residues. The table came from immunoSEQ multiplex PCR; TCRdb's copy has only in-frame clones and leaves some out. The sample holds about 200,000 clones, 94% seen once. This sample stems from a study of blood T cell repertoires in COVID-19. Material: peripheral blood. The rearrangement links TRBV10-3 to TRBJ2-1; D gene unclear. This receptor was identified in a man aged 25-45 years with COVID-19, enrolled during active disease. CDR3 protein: CAISEDSASYNEQFF. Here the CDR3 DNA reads TGTGCCATCAGTGAAGACTCCGCATCCTACAATGAGCAGTTCTTC.